Here is one T cell receptor beta chain with its context. It lacks a known antigen. Per-base quality was not reported, and no clone a single base away is much larger than it. Taken with the paper, the label for treatment or condition translates to: in vitro stimulation with specific CMV peptide epitopes to enrich CMV-specific T cells. These reads were obtained on an Illumina HiSeq 1500. TCRdb trimmed the raw reads at Q25, called clones with MiXCR and kept productive beta chains. Identical CDR3 proteins give one entry, which carries the most common genes and DNA. The sample table records around 500,000 distinct CDR3 sequences; roughly 43% of these occur just once. 40% to 50% of the sample comes from the top ten. This entry comes from a study of T cell repertoires in cytomegalovirus infection (dated 2019 in TCRdb). Regarding the study in general: Recently identified HLA-C-restricted CMV epitopes, whose presentation resists viral immunomodulation, were targeted by peptide stimulations together with well-studied HLA-B-restricted epitopes. Donor HLA type was relevant to the analysis, as public TCR beta signatures indicated carriage of CMV infection together with the matching HLA type.

Study-wide findings and limitations: In both this cohort and an independent roughly 400-donor cohort, the cumulative frequency of public TCR beta family members distinguished carriers of CMV infection plus the relevant HLA type. The ex vivo response was dominated by HLA-C-restricted CMV-specific TCR beta clonotypes, which also provided the single most frequent clonotype in two of eight donors.

The germline V gene yields SGHVT for CDR1 and SQSDAQ for CDR2. The cysteine opens and the phenylalanine closes a CDR3 of 13 amino acids. Only the CDR3 region is kept as DNA, spanning 39 bases read in frame from base 1. The junction carries 20 bases between V and J, which are trimmed by 5 bases and 13 bases respectively. The source of this sequence is a human donor in good health (CMV status not recorded). Some clones in this sample may be carry-over from other donors' samples. The sequence links TRBV7-4 to TRBJ1-2; no D gene is confidently identified. The sequenced sample was cultured PBMCs, obtained from culture after CMV antigen stimulation. The CDR3: CASSLIPRTWITF. Here is the DNA: TGTGCCAGCAGCCTTATACCCCGAACATGGATCACCTTC.